Listed below are T cell receptor beta chains from one sample, sequenced in a study of T cell changes during pregnancy in multiple sclerosis. Assay used: immunoSEQ multiplex PCR; TCRdb lists only in-frame clones, some missing. The table records approximately 33,000 clones, roughly 94% of them present only once. Here the sequenced sample was CD4+ T cells from peripheral blood mononuclear cells, taken after pregnancy. The receptors originated from a female donor with multiple sclerosis, enrolled in a pregnancy study. The CDR3 runs from the conserved cysteine through the conserved F or W. Fields, in order: V gene, CDR3 length, J gene, D gene, CDR3 protein. D genes are given only for firm matches.

TRBV2,12,TRBJ2-7,NA,CASSPQAYEQYF
TRBV10-2,17,TRBJ2-1,NA,CASSRQGLLGTDNEQFF
TRBV11-2,16,TRBJ1-5,TRBD1,CASSSATGGIYQPQHF
TRBV19,13,TRBJ1-1,NA,CASSGQGNTEAFF
TRBV29-1,13,TRBJ1-1,TRBD1,CSGDDRAWGEAFF
TRBV7-9,15,TRBJ1-4,NA,CASNEGPPGDEKLFF
TRBV5-8,15,TRBJ1-4,TRBD1,CASSVDRGRNEKLFF
TRBV27,15,TRBJ2-7,TRBD1,CASSKQGSRTYEQYF
TRBV28,13,TRBJ1-2,NA,CASYPGELYGYTF
TRBV2,12,TRBJ1-2,NA,CAFSGPPDGYTF
TRBV27,15,TRBJ2-7,TRBD2,CASSLGRGLVGEQYF
TRBV5-5,13,TRBJ1-2,NA,CASSLAPNYGYTF
TRBV21-1,16,TRBJ2-1,NA,CASHGGLEPVRDEQFF
TRBV12-5,17,TRBJ2-7,TRBD1,CASGLELRTGDSYEQYF
TRBV7-6,17,TRBJ2-2,TRBD1,CASSYRYRGIGSGELFF
TRBV5-8,16,TRBJ1-5,NA,CASSSEGGVSNQPQHF
TRBV10-2,15,TRBJ1-1,TRBD1,CASSLEGASGTEAFF
TRBV29-1,14,TRBJ1-2,NA,CSADMKGGVYGYTF
TRBV18,15,TRBJ1-1,NA,CASSLLGTWGGEAFF
TRBV2,11,TRBJ2-5,NA,CASSPDRTKHF
TRBV10-3,12,TRBJ1-1,NA,CAITSGATEAFF
TRBV6-5,13,TRBJ1-3,NA,CASRRHSGNTIYF
TRBV6-5,14,TRBJ2-7,NA,CASSPRGGPYEQYF
TRBV7-9,17,TRBJ2-6,TRBD1,CASSLRDRGLGANVLTF
TRBV10-3,16,TRBJ2-5,NA,CAISESPSTPQETQYF
TRBV30,13,TRBJ2-1,TRBD2,CAWTSGSGVEQFF
TRBV29-1,14,TRBJ2-5,TRBD1,CSVGLQGALETQYF